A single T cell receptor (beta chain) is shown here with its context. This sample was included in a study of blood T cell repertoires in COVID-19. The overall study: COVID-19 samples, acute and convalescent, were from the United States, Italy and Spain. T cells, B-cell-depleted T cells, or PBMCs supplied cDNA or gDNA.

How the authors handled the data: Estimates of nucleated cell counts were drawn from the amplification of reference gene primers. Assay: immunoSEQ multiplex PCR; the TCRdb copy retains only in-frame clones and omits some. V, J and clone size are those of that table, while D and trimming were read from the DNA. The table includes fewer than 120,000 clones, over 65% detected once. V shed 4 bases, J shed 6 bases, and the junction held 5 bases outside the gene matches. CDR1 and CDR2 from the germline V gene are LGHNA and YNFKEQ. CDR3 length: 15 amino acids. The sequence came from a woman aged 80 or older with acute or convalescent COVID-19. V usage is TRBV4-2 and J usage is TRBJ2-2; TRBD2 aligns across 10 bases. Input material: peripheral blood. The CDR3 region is CASSPLAGVPGELFF. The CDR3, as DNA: TGTGCCAGCAGCCCCCTAGCGGGGGTGCCCGGGGAGCTGTTTTTT.